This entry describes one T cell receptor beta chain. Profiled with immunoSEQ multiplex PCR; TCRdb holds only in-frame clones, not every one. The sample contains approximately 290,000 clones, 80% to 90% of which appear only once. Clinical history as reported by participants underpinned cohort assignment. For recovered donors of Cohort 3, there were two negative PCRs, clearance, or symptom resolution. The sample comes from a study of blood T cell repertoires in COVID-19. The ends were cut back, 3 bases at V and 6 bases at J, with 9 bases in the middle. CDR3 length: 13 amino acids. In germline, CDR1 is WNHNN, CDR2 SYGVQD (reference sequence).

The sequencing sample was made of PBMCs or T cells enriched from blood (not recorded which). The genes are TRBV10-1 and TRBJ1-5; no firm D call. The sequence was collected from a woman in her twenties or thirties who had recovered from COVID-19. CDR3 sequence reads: CASSEAGPQPQHF. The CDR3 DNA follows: TGCGCCAGCAGTGAAGCGGGCCCTCAGCCCCAGCATTTT.